This entry features one T cell receptor (beta chain) sequence. Antigen specificity is unknown. There are 16 residues in the CDR3. V was pared by 4 bases and J by 0 bases, with 8 bases of the junction left unmatched. The germline V gene encodes CDR1 LGHDT and CDR2 YNNKEL (reference sequence). The data belong to a study of T cell responses to AZD1222 COVID-19 vaccine. Profiling relied on immunoSEQ multiplex PCR, and the TCRdb table lists in-frame clones only, not all of them. This table has around 130,000 clones, 80% to 95% appearing once. Study-wide results and caveats: Among spike-specific TCRs, nearly half reportedly target unmutated variant regions.

The sequence came from an adult who received the AZD1222 COVID-19 vaccine. The sequencing here drew on peripheral blood, taken 28 days after the second AZD1222 dose. The V and J genes are TRBV3-1 (or the pseudogene TRBV3-2) and TRBJ2-5, with 7 bases lining up with TRBD1. CDR3 loop: CASSRPGQKNQETQYF. Here the CDR3 DNA reads TGTGCCAGCAGCCGACCGGGACAGAAAAACCAAGAGACCCAGTACTTC.